This TCR beta chain was obtained from a study of OX40 agonist ivuxolimab in advanced cancers. Study in general: Every 2 weeks, patients received ivuxolimab intravenously, dosed at 0.01 to 10 mg/kg. Three patients showed partial responses: one hepatocellular carcinoma and two cutaneous melanoma cases.

The germline V gene encodes CDR1 LGHNA and CDR2 YNFKEQ. With 4 bases clipped from V and 6 bases from J, the junction kept 0 bases outside the gene matches. The CDR3 is made up of 11 amino acids. Data came from immunoSEQ multiplex PCR; TCRdb stores just in-frame clones and leaves some out. Here the sample spans about 83,000 clones, more than 80% being singletons. Samples of blood were obtained at baseline, on cycle 4 day 1, and on cycle 7 day 1. Sample: CD4+ or CD8+ T cells sorted from blood, taken in a trial of the OX40 agonist ivuxolimab. The rearrangement uses TRBV4-2 and TRBJ2-7; 7 bases match TRBD1. This sequence was found in an adult with an advanced solid tumor such as melanoma, head and neck, liver or kidney cancer. CDR3 nucleotides: TGTGCCAGCAGCCCAGGGGGCGAGCAGTACTTC. Encoded protein: CASSPGGEQYF.